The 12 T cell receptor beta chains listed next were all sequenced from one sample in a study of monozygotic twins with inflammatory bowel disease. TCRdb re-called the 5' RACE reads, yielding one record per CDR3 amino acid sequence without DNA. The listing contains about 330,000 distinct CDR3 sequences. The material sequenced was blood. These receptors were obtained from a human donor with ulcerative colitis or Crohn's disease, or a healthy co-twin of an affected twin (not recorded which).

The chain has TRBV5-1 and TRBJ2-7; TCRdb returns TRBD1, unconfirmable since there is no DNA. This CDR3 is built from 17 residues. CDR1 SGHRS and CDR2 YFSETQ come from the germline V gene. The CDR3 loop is CASSFQGQGVSSYEQYF.

The CDR3 loop is CSASLGDIQYF. The chain joins TRBV20-1 to TRBJ2-4; TCRdb's assignment of TRBD1 cannot be checked, as there is no DNA. Germline CDR1 reads DFQATT; CDR2 reads SNEGSKA (reference sequence). CDR3 length: 11 amino acids.

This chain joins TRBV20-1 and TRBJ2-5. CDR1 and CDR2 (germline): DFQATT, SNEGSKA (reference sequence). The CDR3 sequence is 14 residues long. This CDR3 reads CSAIEDLAWETQYF.

The chain's CDR3 is CASSPRTESTDTQYF. The chain employs TRBV5-1 and TRBJ2-3; with no DNA, the TCRdb D assignment of TRBD1 cannot be verified. The CDR3 loop spans 15 amino acids. The germline gives CDR1 SGHRS, CDR2 YFSETQ.

The CDR3 sequence: CASSASGRGETQYF. The chain is built from TRBV6-1 and TRBJ2-5; the TCRdb D gene call, TRBD2, has no DNA to confirm it. The CDR3 sequence is 14 residues long. The germline CDR1 and CDR2 sequences are MNHNS and SASEGT.

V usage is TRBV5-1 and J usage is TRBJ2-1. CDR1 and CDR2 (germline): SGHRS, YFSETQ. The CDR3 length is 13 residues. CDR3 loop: CASAQRQNNEQFF.

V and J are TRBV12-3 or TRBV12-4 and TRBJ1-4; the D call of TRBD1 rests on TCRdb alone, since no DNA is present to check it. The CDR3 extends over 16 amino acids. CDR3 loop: CASSPGLRATNEKLFF.

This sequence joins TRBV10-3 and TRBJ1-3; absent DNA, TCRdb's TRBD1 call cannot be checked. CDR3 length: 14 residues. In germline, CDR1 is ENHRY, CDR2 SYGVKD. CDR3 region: CAIREDRNGNTIYF.

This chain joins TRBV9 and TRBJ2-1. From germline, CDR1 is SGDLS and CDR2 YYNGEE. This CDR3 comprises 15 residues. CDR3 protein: CASSAWGNSYNEQFF. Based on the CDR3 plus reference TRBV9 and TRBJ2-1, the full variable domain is DSGVTQTPKHLITATGQRVTLRCSPRSGDLSVYWYQQSLDQGLQFLIQYYNGEERAKGNILERFSAQQFPDLHSELNLSSLELGDSALYFCASSAWGNSYNEQFFGPGTRLTVL.

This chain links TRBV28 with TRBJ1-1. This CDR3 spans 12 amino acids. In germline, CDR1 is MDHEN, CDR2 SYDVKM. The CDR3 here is CASSRRQFEAFF.

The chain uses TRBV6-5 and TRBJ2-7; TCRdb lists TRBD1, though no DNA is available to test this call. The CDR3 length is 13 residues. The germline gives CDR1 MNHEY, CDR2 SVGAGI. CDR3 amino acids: CASSYTGGYEQYF.

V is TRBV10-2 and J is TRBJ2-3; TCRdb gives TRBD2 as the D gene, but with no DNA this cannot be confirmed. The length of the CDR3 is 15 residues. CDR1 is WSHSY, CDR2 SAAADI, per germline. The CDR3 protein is CASSELRPGGESQYF.